A selection of T cell receptor beta chains follows, all from one sample in a study of type 1 regulatory T cells. In TCRdb, the reads were re-called with MiXCR into one record per CDR3 protein. This table holds approximately 19,000 distinct CDR3 sequences, roughly a tenth found once. The sequencing sample was made of CD4+ T cells, either the whole sample or a sorted fraction (not recorded which). All receptors derive from a human donor in good health. Each CDR3 is given with its conserved first and last residue. The order of the fields is V gene, J gene, CDR3 length, clone size, CDR3 protein. Clone size is shown for a subset of rows, as once, few, many or a class of expanded clone.

V gene: TRBV6-1
J gene: TRBJ2-2
CDR3 length: 17
clone size: NA
CDR3 protein: CASRLTSGRTNTGELFF

V gene: TRBV6-2/TRBV6-3
J gene: TRBJ1-1
CDR3 length: 14
clone size: many
CDR3 protein: CASIRQGTNTEAFF

V gene: TRBV14
J gene: TRBJ2-1
CDR3 length: 14
clone size: many
CDR3 protein: CASSHGQGGDEQFF

V gene: TRBV20-1
J gene: TRBJ2-3
CDR3 length: 16
clone size: NA
CDR3 protein: CSARDNPPEWTDTQYF

V gene: TRBV24-1
J gene: TRBJ2-6
CDR3 length: 14
clone size: many
CDR3 protein: CATSDGGGANVLTF

V gene: TRBV29-1
J gene: TRBJ2-7
CDR3 length: 13
clone size: NA
CDR3 protein: CSVEAADRDEQYF

V gene: TRBV5-1
J gene: TRBJ1-1
CDR3 length: 14
clone size: NA
CDR3 protein: CASSSTPQVFEAFF

V gene: TRBV12-3/TRBV12-4
J gene: TRBJ2-7
CDR3 length: 15
clone size: many
CDR3 protein: CASSLATSLPRERYF

V gene: TRBV9
J gene: TRBJ2-3
CDR3 length: 15
clone size: many
CDR3 protein: CASSLLEFGTDTQYF

V gene: TRBV7-2
J gene: TRBJ2-4
CDR3 length: 16
clone size: many
CDR3 protein: CASSLWLGGTKNIQYF

V gene: TRBV18
J gene: TRBJ2-7
CDR3 length: 15
clone size: few
CDR3 protein: CASSPMTSGTYEQYF

V gene: TRBV29-1
J gene: TRBJ2-5
CDR3 length: 12
clone size: few
CDR3 protein: CSVDSTVETQYF

V gene: TRBV28
J gene: TRBJ1-2
CDR3 length: 12
clone size: many
CDR3 protein: CASSLKGNGYTF

V gene: TRBV7-8
J gene: TRBJ2-2
CDR3 length: 16
clone size: many
CDR3 protein: CASSLGPLGGTGELFF

V gene: TRBV29-1
J gene: TRBJ2-1
CDR3 length: 11
clone size: NA
CDR3 protein: CSVQGRNEQFF

V gene: TRBV5-1
J gene: TRBJ2-3
CDR3 length: 14
clone size: many
CDR3 protein: CASSADRDRDTQYF

V gene: TRBV19
J gene: TRBJ2-6
CDR3 length: 16
clone size: few
CDR3 protein: CASTPADLSGANVLTF

V gene: TRBV4-3
J gene: TRBJ2-1
CDR3 length: 15
clone size: few
CDR3 protein: CASSQAGPPTNEQFF

V gene: TRBV2
J gene: TRBJ2-7
CDR3 length: 15
clone size: many
CDR3 protein: CASSERGGLAYEQYF

V gene: TRBV6-5
J gene: TRBJ1-2
CDR3 length: 14
clone size: many
CDR3 protein: CASRKRGGNYGYTF

V gene: TRBV7-2
J gene: TRBJ2-3
CDR3 length: 12
clone size: few
CDR3 protein: CASSLGIVTQYF

V gene: TRBV20-1
J gene: TRBJ1-4
CDR3 length: 14
clone size: few
CDR3 protein: CSAPHRAPREKLFF

V gene: TRBV12-3/TRBV12-4
J gene: TRBJ2-2
CDR3 length: 15
clone size: few
CDR3 protein: CASTPGQGEGGELFF

V gene: TRBV25-1
J gene: TRBJ2-1
CDR3 length: 15
clone size: many
CDR3 protein: CASSEYTGGAGEQFF

V gene: TRBV9
J gene: TRBJ2-2
CDR3 length: 14
clone size: medium-sized
CDR3 protein: CASSELAEGGELFF

V gene: TRBV9
J gene: TRBJ2-2
CDR3 length: 15
clone size: medium-sized
CDR3 protein: CASSPGTGNTGELFF

V gene: TRBV18
J gene: TRBJ2-1
CDR3 length: 16
clone size: many
CDR3 protein: CASSPPQGGTYNEQFF

V gene: TRBV29-1
J gene: TRBJ1-1
CDR3 length: 13
clone size: many
CDR3 protein: CSAKGGGKTEAFF

V gene: TRBV10-3
J gene: TRBJ2-1
CDR3 length: 16
clone size: many
CDR3 protein: CAISNGGTSGPREQFF

V gene: TRBV5-5
J gene: TRBJ2-5
CDR3 length: 15
clone size: medium-sized
CDR3 protein: CASSLEGGAIETQYF

V gene: TRBV30
J gene: TRBJ2-1
CDR3 length: 15
clone size: NA
CDR3 protein: CAWSALAGGYNEQFF

V gene: TRBV21-1
J gene: TRBJ2-7
CDR3 length: 14
clone size: many
CDR3 protein: CASSTGLAYWEQYF

V gene: TRBV20-1
J gene: TRBJ1-2
CDR3 length: 14
clone size: medium-sized
CDR3 protein: CSARARTGYYGYTF

V gene: TRBV29-1
J gene: TRBJ2-1
CDR3 length: 14
clone size: NA
CDR3 protein: CSVEGYSGVNEQFF

V gene: TRBV20-1
J gene: TRBJ2-7
CDR3 length: 12
clone size: few
CDR3 protein: CSTTSDSYEQYF

V gene: TRBV29-1
J gene: TRBJ1-1
CDR3 length: 13
clone size: many
CDR3 protein: CSGQGQGATEAFF

V gene: TRBV5-1
J gene: TRBJ1-1
CDR3 length: 13
clone size: many
CDR3 protein: CASSPRGETEAFF

V gene: TRBV4-3
J gene: TRBJ2-7
CDR3 length: 15
clone size: many
CDR3 protein: CASSQLQGDYYEQYF

V gene: TRBV20-1
J gene: TRBJ2-3
CDR3 length: 17
clone size: NA
CDR3 protein: CSARDPVTSGRTDTQYF

V gene: TRBV28
J gene: TRBJ1-5
CDR3 length: 12
clone size: many
CDR3 protein: CASTTGRKVQHF

V gene: TRBV24-1
J gene: TRBJ2-1
CDR3 length: 15
clone size: many
CDR3 protein: CATSDLAQNYNEQFF

V gene: TRBV20-1
J gene: TRBJ2-1
CDR3 length: 11
clone size: once
CDR3 protein: CSAQIYNEQSF

V gene: TRBV2
J gene: TRBJ2-7
CDR3 length: 11
clone size: NA
CDR3 protein: CASKLSYEQYF